Shown below are 28 T cell receptor beta chains from a single sample sequenced in a study of cytomegalovirus exposure and HLA in healthy donors. PCR primers comprised 60 Vbeta and 13 Jbeta primers. Only in-frame clones appear in the TCRdb table, and some are missing; sequencing was by immunoSEQ multiplex PCR. The table includes about 160,000 clones, about 80% detected once. Sequenced sample: PBMCs. The origin of the receptors is a man in his forties in good health and CMV-seropositive.

The CDR3: CASSFAGPQGEQFF. CDR3 sequence (DNA): TGTGCCAGCAGTTTTGCGGGGCCCCAGGGAGAGCAGTTCTTC. The V and J genes are TRBV27 and TRBJ2-1, with a possible D match to TRBD2 (6 bases). The CDR3 runs to 14 residues. V was pared by 3 bases and J by 10 bases, with 16 bases between. CDR1 is MNHEY and CDR2 is SMNVEV in the germline V gene (reference sequence).

A note on this clone: The junction and the germline gene differ at one end; a read error may be behind it. The chain has TRBV2 and TRBJ2-7; D perhaps matches TRBD1 (6 bases). The CDR3 totals 13 residues. CDR1 is SNHLY, CDR2 FYNNEI, per germline. Here the CDR3 DNA reads TGTGCCAGCAGGGGTCAGACAGGCACGAAACCACTTTTC. This sequence encodes CASRGQTGTKPLF. Together with reference TRBV2 and TRBJ2-7, the CDR3 gives the full variable domain: EPEVTQTPSHQVTQMGQEVILRCVPISNHLYFYWYRQILGQKVEFLVSFYNNEISEKSEIFDDQFSVERPDGSNFTLKIRSTKLEDSAMYFCASRGQTGTKPLFGPGTRLTVT.

The chain joins TRBV6-1 to TRBJ2-7, with 7 bases aligning to TRBD1. The junction had 8 bases not matched to a gene; V was cut back by 8 bases and J by 4 bases. Germline loops: CDR1 MNHNS, CDR2 SASEGT. This CDR3 has 13 residues. DNA of the CDR3: TGTGCCAGCTTGACAGGGTCGACATACGAGCAGTACTTC. This gives the protein CASLTGSTYEQYF.

The chain employs TRBV4-2 and TRBJ1-1; the D gene is possibly TRBD1 (5 bases). CDR1 and CDR2 from the germline V gene are LGHNA and YNFKEQ. Deletions cut 1 base from V and 5 bases from J, with 14 bases between. The CDR3 has 15 amino acids. The chain's CDR3 is CASSQVGEGRTEAFF. The CDR3 DNA sequence: TGTGCCAGCAGCCAAGTCGGGGAGGGGAGGACTGAAGCTTTCTTT.

There are a few counts of this clone. The V and J genes are TRBV6-4 and TRBJ1-2; 7 nucleotides agree with TRBD1. Trimming took 6 bases from V and 8 from J; bases not matched to a gene: 21. Looked up from germline, CDR1 is MRHNA and CDR2 is SNTAGT. The CDR3 runs to 17 residues. This CDR3 reads CASRTLPIANRGEGYTF. The CDR3 DNA is TGTGCCAGCAGGACCCTTCCTATCGCCAACAGGGGTGAAGGCTACACCTTC.

The chain carries TRBV18 and TRBJ2-2, with TRBD2 matching over 9 bases. CDR3 length equals 14 residues. Germline V gene sequence: CDR1 KGHSH, CDR2 LQKENI. Trimming cost V 5 bases and J 8 bases; bases outside gene matches: 6. DNA for the CDR3: TGTGCCAGCTCATCGATAGCGGGAGAGGGGGAGCTGTTTTTT. It translates to CASSSIAGEGELFF.

The rearrangement joins TRBV6-5 to TRBJ1-2, with 8 bases aligning to TRBD1. The CDR3 covers 13 residues. The J segment lost 3 bases and the V segment lost 5 bases, leaving 2 bases of the junction unmatched. The germline V gene has CDR1 MNHEY and CDR2 SVGAGI. CDR3 region: CASSTTGDYGYTF. The DNA of the CDR3 is TGTGCCAGCAGTACGACAGGGGACTATGGCTACACCTTC.

The genes are TRBV7-9 and TRBJ2-7, with 8 nucleotides matching TRBD1. The V segment lost 5 bases and the J segment 6 bases; nucleotides outside the gene matches: 9. The CDR3 spans 14 residues. Germline loops: CDR1 SEHNR, CDR2 FQNEAQ (reference sequence). The CDR3 nucleotides are TGTGCCAGCAGCCAGGGGGCTACCTGGGGCGAGCAGTACTTC. This sequence encodes CASSQGATWGEQYF.

The chain carries TRBV7-3 and TRBJ2-3, with 8 bases that match TRBD2. Germline V CDR1 and CDR2: SGHTA, FQGTGA. The CDR3 consists of 14 residues. V shed 10 bases, J shed 3 bases, and the junction held 9 bases outside the gene matches. This chain's CDR3 is CATSPGTSTDTQYF. CDR3 coding DNA: TGTGCCACCTCGCCCGGGACTAGTACAGATACGCAGTATTTT.

The chain links TRBV11-2 to TRBJ1-2; D gene unclear. Germline values: CDR1 SGHAT, CDR2 FQNNGV. V was pared by 10 bases and J by 4 bases, with 4 bases between. The CDR3 is made up of 9 amino acids. The CDR3 coding sequence is TGTGCCACCGGCTATGGCTACACCTTC. Amino acid sequence: CATGYGYTF.

The chain has TRBV5-6 and TRBJ2-7, with D possibly TRBD1 on 5 matching bases. V was trimmed by 1 base and J by 7 bases, leaving 15 bases between them. Germline V CDR1 and CDR2: SGHDT, YYEEEE. The CDR3 spans 14 residues. CDR3 protein: CASSLQGPRAEQYF. The CDR3 DNA reads TGTGCCAGCAGCTTGCAGGGCCCCAGGGCAGAGCAGTACTTC.

The V call is TRBV10-3, the J call TRBJ2-3; D gene uncertain. The germline CDR1 and CDR2 sequences are ENHRY and SYGVKD. This CDR3 is built from 13 residues. The ends were cut back, 6 bases at V and 5 bases at J, with 12 bases in the middle. The CDR3 is CAISATLIDTQYF. The CDR3 bases are TGTGCCATCAGCGCTACCCTAATAGATACGCAGTATTTT.

This clone was picked up one time. V usage is TRBV7-9 and J usage is TRBJ2-3; 7 bases are shared with TRBD2. The CDR3 has 15 residues. The germline gives CDR1 SEHNR, CDR2 FQNEAQ (reference sequence). V dropped 1 base and J dropped 1; count of bases not matched to a gene: 2. CDR3 bases: TGTGCCAGCAGCTTAGGGCTAGCGGGCACAGATACGCAGTATTTT. This gives the protein CASSLGLAGTDTQYF. The variable domain in full, with the rest retrieved from reference TRBV7-9 and TRBJ2-3, is DTGVSQNPRHKITKRGQNVTFRCDPISEHNRLYWYRQTLGQGPEFLTYFQNEAQLEKSRLLSDRFSAERPKGSFSTLEIQRTEQGDSAMYLCASSLGLAGTDTQYFGPGTRLTVL.

This chain connects TRBV27 to TRBJ1-1; D might be TRBD1 (5 bases). V lost 4 bases and J 6 bases, leaving 18 bases between the germline ends. Per germline, CDR1 MNHEY and CDR2 SMNVEV (reference sequence). This CDR3 contains 15 residues. The CDR3 DNA reads TGTGCCAGCAGTTACCAAACGACAGTCGGCGCTGAAGCTTTCTTT. Residues: CASSYQTTVGAEAFF.

The chain has TRBV2 and TRBJ1-1; TRBD1 matches at 7 bases. Germline loops: CDR1 SNHLY, CDR2 FYNNEI. J lost 0 bases, V lost 5 bases, and 3 bases had no gene match. This CDR3 contains 14 residues. The CDR3 loop reads CASSPDRLNTEAFF. The CDR3 DNA reads as TGTGCCAGCAGTCCGGACAGGTTGAACACTGAAGCTTTCTTT.

The sample holds one count of this clone. The CDR3 sequence: CASSALEDIYNEQFF. The CDR3 DNA is TGTGCCAGCAGCGCTCTCGAGGACATATACAATGAGCAGTTCTTC. The chain uses TRBV27 and TRBJ2-1; possibly TRBD1 for D (5 bases). CDR1 MNHEY and CDR2 SMNVEV come from the germline V gene (reference sequence). With 6 bases removed from V and 4 bases from J, the gap between germline ends came to 16 bases. This CDR3 contains 15 residues.

V gene TRBV15 combines with J gene TRBJ1-5; D not certain. The V gene's germline CDR1 is LNHNV and CDR2 YYDKDF (reference sequence). The CDR3 sequence is 15 residues long. The V gene lost 3 bases and the J gene lost 9 bases, with 18 bases spanning the gap. CDR3 nucleotides: TGTGCCACCAGCAGCCAGGACGGGGTCTTTGGGCCCCAGCATTTT. Translating gives CATSSQDGVFGPQHF.

This clone is a singleton in its sample. The chain uses TRBV9 and TRBJ1-4, with D possibly being TRBD1 (5 bases). Per the germline V gene, CDR1 is SGDLS and CDR2 is YYNGEE. Trimming pared 3 bases from V and 7 bases from J, leaving 13 bases between. This CDR3 is 14 amino acids long. CDR3 sequence reads: CASSEGAGLEKLFF. The DNA for the CDR3 is TGTGCCAGCAGCGAGGGCGCAGGGCTTGAAAAACTGTTTTTT.

The chain's CDR3 is CASSRLAGSHPGEQFF. As DNA, the CDR3 is TGTGCCAGCAGCCGACTAGCGGGTTCTCACCCCGGTGAGCAGTTCTTC. This chain links TRBV5-8 with TRBJ2-1; 10 bases agree with TRBD2. Germline trimming cut 4 bases from V and 9 bases from J; bases unmatched to any gene: 13. Germline V gene lookup returns CDR1 SGHTS and CDR2 YDEGEE. This CDR3 contains 16 residues.

The chain couples TRBV7-2 to TRBJ2-2; D is possibly TRBD1 (6 bases). The V gene lost 5 bases and the J gene lost 7 bases, with 20 bases spanning the gap. The CDR3 extends over 16 amino acids. Germline-derived CDR1 and CDR2 are SGHTA and FQGNSA. CDR3 nucleotide sequence: TGTGCCAGCAGCCCGGTTACAGGGTACGGAAGCGGGGAGCTGTTTTTT. Protein sequence: CASSPVTGYGSGELFF.

The chain links TRBV6-5 to TRBJ1-6; 8 bases agree with TRBD1. CDR1 is MNHEY and CDR2 is SVGAGI in the germline V gene. The CDR3 is 14 residues long. V gave up 7 bases and J gave up 6 bases; unmatched junction bases: 5. The CDR3 bases are TGTGCCAGCAAGTTCGGACAGGGTAATTCACCCCTCCACTTT. It encodes CASKFGQGNSPLHF.

The chain is built from TRBV5-1 and TRBJ2-2, with 11 bases lining up with TRBD2. CDR3 size: 18 residues. J gave up 6 bases and V 5 bases, and 15 bases lay outside the gene matches. The germline CDR1 and CDR2 sequences are SGHRS and YFSETQ. CDR3 DNA sequence: TGCGCCAGCAGTTACCCTAGGGTAGCGGGAGGGCTGCCCGGGGAGCTGTTTTTT. The encoded protein is CASSYPRVAGGLPGELFF.

The chain carries TRBV27 and TRBJ2-1, with D maybe TRBD2 (5 bases). The germline CDR1 and CDR2 sequences are MNHEY and SMNVEV (reference sequence). CDR3 length: 13 residues. Deletions cut 5 bases from V and 3 bases from J, with 8 bases between. CDR3 bases: TGTGCCAGCAGTCCCGACTACTACAATGAGCAGTTCTTC. Translated, it gives CASSPDYYNEQFF.

J is TRBJ1-3 and V is TRBV19; D is possibly TRBD1 (6 bases). The length of the CDR3 is 15 residues. V was clipped by 1 base and J by 4 bases, with 11 bases between them. Germline loops: CDR1 LNHDA, CDR2 SQIVND (reference sequence). CDR3 DNA sequence: TGTGCCAGTAGTATAGGAGGGGGATCAGGAAACACCATATATTTT. It encodes CASSIGGGSGNTIYF.

This chain links TRBV15 with TRBJ2-3, with 9 bases that match TRBD2. The germline V gene has CDR1 LNHNV and CDR2 YYDKDF (reference sequence). This CDR3 comprises 16 residues. Germline trimming cut 6 bases from V and 4 bases from J; bases unmatched to any gene: 11. The CDR3 nucleotides are TGTGCCACCAGTCTCCCGGGCGGGAGGGCCTCAGATACGCAGTATTTT. Amino acid sequence: CATSLPGGRASDTQYF.

The gene calls are TRBV4-2 and TRBJ2-7; TRBD2 agrees at 8 bases. The V and J ends lost 0 bases and 5 bases, in that order; junction bases with no gene match: 12. The germline CDR1 and CDR2 sequences are LGHNA and YNFKEQ. This CDR3 spans 17 amino acids. The CDR3 nucleotides are TGTGCCAGCAGCCAAGAGGGTGAAGCGGGAGCGTGCGACGAGCAGTACTTC. This translates into CASSQEGEAGACDEQYF.

The CDR3 loop reads CASTLEGSNTEAFF. The CDR3 DNA reads as TGTGCCAGCACCCTTGAGGGCAGTAACACTGAAGCTTTCTTT. The chain recombines TRBV2 with TRBJ1-1; D not resolved. V was pared by 7 bases and J by 2 bases, with 14 bases between. Germline V gene data show CDR1 as SNHLY and CDR2 as FYNNEI. There are 14 residues in the CDR3.

This clone has more than one count but fewer than ten. The rearrangement uses TRBV5-1 and TRBJ1-1; D gene uncertain. This CDR3 has 13 amino acids. The germline V gene has CDR1 SGHRS and CDR2 YFSETQ. Trimming took 4 bases from V and 1 from J, leaving 8 bases between them. CDR3: CASSVHPNTEAFF. CDR3 bases: TGCGCCAGCAGCGTACACCCGAACACTGAAGCTTTCTTT.